Listed here is a single T cell receptor beta chain. Its antigen is undetermined. TCRdb's table, derived via immunoSEQ multiplex PCR, lists solely in-frame clones and lacks some. Of more than 250,000 clones in the sample, 87% are singletons; the top ten hold 1.2%. These data come from a study of cytomegalovirus exposure and HLA in healthy donors. Study results and caveats: Overall, about 160 TCR beta chains were annotated as cytomegalovirus-associated. The tendency of first-cohort TCR clusters to co-occur in the 90 to 150 validation repertoires was the finding of a later analysis.

The CDR3 is 14 residues long. The germline CDR1 and CDR2 sequences are LNHDA and SQIVND (reference sequence). V shed 2 bases and J shed 0 bases, with 5 bases lying between them. This rearrangement joins TRBV19 to TRBJ1-5, with D unresolved. The receptor was derived from a woman aged 25-40 years in good health and CMV-seropositive. The sequenced material came from PBMCs. CDR3: CASSILGSNQPQHF. Here the CDR3 DNA reads TGTGCCAGTAGTATATTAGGTAGCAATCAGCCCCAGCATTTT. The full variable domain, completed using reference TRBV19 and TRBJ1-5, is DGGITQSPKYLFRKEGQNVTLSCEQNLNHDAMYWYRQDPGQGLRLIYYSQIVNDFQKGDIAEGYSVSREKKESFPLTVTSAQKNPTAFYLCASSILGSNQPQHFGDGTRLSIL.